Detailed here is one TCR beta chain. No antigen is known for it. V lost 4 bases to trimming and J lost 0 bases; unmatched junction nucleotides: 8. CDR3 size: 16 residues. Germline V lookup: CDR1 MGHRA, CDR2 YSYEKL. The data are from a study of T cell responses to AZD1222 COVID-19 vaccine. Across the whole study: Recipients boosted at about 4 weeks or about 12 weeks are pooled.

Broader study findings: Spike-specific TCR breadth and depth rose after two AZD1222 doses. Clonal diversity was possibly underestimated; the donors were predominantly white British and more often female.

Assay used: immunoSEQ multiplex PCR; TCRdb lists only in-frame clones, some missing. The sample includes around 100,000 clones, around 89% of them seen just once. The rearrangement joins TRBV4-1 to TRBJ1-2, with TRBD1 identical over 7 bases. The receptor was derived from an adult in good health. This material consisted of peripheral blood, taken on day 0 of AZD1222 vaccination. This CDR3 reads CASSLDRDLANYGYTF. The CDR3 bases are TGCGCCAGCAGCCTCGACAGGGACCTAGCTAACTATGGCTACACCTTC.